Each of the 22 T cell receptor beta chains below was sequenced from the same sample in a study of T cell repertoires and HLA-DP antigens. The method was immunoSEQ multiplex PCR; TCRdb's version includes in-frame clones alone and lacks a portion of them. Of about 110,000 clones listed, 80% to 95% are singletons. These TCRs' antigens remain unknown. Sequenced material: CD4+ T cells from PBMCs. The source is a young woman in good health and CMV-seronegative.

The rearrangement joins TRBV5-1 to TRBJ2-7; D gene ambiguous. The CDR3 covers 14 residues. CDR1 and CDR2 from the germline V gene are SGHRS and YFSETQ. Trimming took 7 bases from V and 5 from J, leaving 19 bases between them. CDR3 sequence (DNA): TGCGCCAGCGGGGTATTACCCTCCTACAACGAGCAGTACTTC. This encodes CASGVLPSYNEQYF.

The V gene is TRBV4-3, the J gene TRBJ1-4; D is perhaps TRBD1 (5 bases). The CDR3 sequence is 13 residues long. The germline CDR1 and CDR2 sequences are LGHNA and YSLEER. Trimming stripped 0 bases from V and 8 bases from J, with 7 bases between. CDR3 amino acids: CASSQDEGEKLFF. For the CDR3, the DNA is TGCGCCAGCAGCCAAGATGAGGGGGAAAAACTGTTTTTT.

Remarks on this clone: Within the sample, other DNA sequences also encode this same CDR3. This chain's CDR3 is CASSVEGSGANVLTF. The CDR3 DNA reads as TGTGCCAGCAGCGTAGAAGGCTCTGGGGCCAACGTCCTGACTTTC. The chain has TRBV9 and TRBJ2-6; D not resolved. The CDR3 is made up of 15 amino acids. V lost 0 bases, J lost 0 bases, and 4 bases lay in between. The germline V gene encodes CDR1 SGDLS and CDR2 YYNGEE.

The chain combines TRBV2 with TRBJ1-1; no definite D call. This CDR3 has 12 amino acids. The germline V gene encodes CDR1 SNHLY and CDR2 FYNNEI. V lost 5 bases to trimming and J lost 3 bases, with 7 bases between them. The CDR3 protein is CASSISDTEAFF. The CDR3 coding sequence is TGTGCCAGCAGTATTTCGGACACTGAAGCTTTCTTT.

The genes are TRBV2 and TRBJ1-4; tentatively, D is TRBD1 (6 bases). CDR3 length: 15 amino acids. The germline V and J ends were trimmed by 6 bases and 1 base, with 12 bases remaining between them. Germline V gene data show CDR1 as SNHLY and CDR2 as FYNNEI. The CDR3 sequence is CASRRTAGTNEKLFF. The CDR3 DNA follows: TGTGCCAGCAGGCGGACAGCGGGAACTAATGAAAAACTGTTTTTT.

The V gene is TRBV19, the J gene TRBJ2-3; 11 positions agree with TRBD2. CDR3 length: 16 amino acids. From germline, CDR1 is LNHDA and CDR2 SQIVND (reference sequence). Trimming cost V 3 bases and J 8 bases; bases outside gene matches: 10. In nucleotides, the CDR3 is TGTGCCAGTAGTATCACTAGCGGGAGAAGTTTAGCTACGCAGTATTTT. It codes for CASSITSGRSLATQYF.

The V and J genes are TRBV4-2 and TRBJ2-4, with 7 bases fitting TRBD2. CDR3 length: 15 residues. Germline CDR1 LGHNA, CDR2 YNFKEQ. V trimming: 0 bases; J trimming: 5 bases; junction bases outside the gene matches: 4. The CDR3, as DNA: TGTGCCAGCAGCCAAGATAACCTAGCGGAAAACATTCAGTACTTC. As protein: CASSQDNLAENIQYF.

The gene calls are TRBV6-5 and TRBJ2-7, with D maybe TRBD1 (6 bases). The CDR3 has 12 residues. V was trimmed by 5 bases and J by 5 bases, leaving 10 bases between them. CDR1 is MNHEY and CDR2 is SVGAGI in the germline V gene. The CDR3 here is CASSTGFHEQYF. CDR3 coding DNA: TGTGCCAGCAGTACAGGGTTCCACGAGCAGTACTTC.

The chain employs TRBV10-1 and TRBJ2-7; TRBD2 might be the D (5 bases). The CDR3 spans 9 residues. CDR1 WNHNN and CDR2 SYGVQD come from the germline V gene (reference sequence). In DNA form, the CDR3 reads TGCGCCAGCAGTGAGTCCGAGGGCGTC. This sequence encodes CASSESEGV.

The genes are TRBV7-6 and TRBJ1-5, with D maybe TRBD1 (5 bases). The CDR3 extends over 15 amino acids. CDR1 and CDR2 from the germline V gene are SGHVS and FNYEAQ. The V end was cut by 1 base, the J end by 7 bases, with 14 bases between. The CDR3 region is CASSLGDHGSQPQHF. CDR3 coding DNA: TGTGCCAGCAGCTTAGGGGACCATGGATCACAGCCCCAGCATTTT.

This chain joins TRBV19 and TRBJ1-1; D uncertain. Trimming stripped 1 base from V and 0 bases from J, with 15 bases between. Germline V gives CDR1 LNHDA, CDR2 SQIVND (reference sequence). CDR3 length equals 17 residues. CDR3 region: CASSIVFGSPMNTEAFF. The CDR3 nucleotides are TGTGCCAGTAGTATAGTGTTCGGGTCCCCCATGAACACTGAAGCTTTCTTT.

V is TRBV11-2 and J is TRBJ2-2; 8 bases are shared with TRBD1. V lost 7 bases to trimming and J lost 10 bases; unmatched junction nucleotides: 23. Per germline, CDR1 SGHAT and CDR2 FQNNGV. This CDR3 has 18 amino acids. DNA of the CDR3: TGTGCCAGCATCCTACTACCCGGGACAGGTGGGAACATTAAGGAGCTGTTTTTT. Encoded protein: CASILLPGTGGNIKELFF.

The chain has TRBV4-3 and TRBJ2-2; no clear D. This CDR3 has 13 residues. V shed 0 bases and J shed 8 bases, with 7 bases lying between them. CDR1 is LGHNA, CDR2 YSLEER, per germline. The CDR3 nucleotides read TGCGCCAGCAGCCAAGATCAGAGAGGGGAGCTGTTTTTT. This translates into CASSQDQRGELFF.

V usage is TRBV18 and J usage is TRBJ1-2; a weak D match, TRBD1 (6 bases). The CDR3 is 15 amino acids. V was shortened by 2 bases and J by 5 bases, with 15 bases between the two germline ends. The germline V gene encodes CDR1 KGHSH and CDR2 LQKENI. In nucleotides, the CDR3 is TGTGCCAGCTCACCAGCAACGGGACAAACTTATGGCTACACCTTC. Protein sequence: CASSPATGQTYGYTF.

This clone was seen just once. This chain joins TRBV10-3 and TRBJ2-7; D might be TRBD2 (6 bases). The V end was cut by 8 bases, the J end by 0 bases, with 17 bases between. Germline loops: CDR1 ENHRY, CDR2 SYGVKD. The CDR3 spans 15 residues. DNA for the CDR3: TGTGCCATCGCGAGCGGGCCTAGGAGCTCCTACGAGCAGTACGTC. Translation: CAIASGPRSSYEQYV.

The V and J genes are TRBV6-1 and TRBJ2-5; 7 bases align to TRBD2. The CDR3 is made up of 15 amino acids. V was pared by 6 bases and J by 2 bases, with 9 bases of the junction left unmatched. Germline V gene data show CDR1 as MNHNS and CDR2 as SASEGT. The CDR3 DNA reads TGTGCCAGCAGGGTAGTGCGGGGAGGGCAAGAGACCCAGTACTTC. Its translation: CASRVVRGGQETQYF.

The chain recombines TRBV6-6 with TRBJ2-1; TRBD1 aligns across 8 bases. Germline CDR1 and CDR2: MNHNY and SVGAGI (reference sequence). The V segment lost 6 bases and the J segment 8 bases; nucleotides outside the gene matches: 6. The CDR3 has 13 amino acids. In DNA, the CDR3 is TGTGCCAGCAGGCTGACAGGGGCCGATGAGCAGTTCTTC. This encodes CASRLTGADEQFF.

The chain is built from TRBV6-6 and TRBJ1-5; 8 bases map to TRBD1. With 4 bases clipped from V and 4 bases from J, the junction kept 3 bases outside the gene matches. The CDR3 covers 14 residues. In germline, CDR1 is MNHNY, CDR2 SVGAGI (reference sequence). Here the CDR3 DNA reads TGTGCCAGCAGTTTCCGGGACAGGAATCAGCCCCAGCATTTT. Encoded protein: CASSFRDRNQPQHF.

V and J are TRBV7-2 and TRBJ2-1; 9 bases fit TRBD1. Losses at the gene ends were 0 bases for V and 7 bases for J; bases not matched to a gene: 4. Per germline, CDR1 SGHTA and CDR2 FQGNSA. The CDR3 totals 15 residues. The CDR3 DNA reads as TGTGCCAGCAGCTTAGCCGGGACAGGGATAAATGAGCAGTTCTTC. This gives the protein CASSLAGTGINEQFF.

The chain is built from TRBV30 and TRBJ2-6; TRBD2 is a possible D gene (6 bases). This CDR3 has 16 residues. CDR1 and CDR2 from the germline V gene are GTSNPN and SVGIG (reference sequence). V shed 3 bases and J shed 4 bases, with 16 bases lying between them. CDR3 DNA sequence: TGTGCCTGGAGGGTCTATCTTGGAGGGGGGGCCAACGTCCTGACTTTC. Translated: CAWRVYLGGGANVLTF.

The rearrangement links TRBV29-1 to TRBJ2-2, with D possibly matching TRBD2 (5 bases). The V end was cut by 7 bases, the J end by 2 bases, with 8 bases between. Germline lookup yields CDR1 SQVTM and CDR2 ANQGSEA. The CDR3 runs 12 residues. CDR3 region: CSGRDNTGELFF. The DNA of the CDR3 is TGCAGCGGTCGGGATAACACCGGGGAGCTGTTTTTT.

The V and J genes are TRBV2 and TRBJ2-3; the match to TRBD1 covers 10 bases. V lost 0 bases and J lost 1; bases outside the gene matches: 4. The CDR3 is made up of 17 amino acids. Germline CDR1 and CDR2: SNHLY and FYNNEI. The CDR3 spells CASSEAFGTGGTDTQYF. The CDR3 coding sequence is TGTGCCAGCAGTGAAGCGTTCGGGACAGGGGGCACAGATACGCAGTATTTT.